Below are 20 T cell receptor beta chains sequenced from a single sample in a study of blood T cell repertoires in COVID-19. Generated by immunoSEQ multiplex PCR, the TCRdb table keeps only in-frame clones and is missing some. Of approximately 350,000 clones in the sample, more than 80% were seen once. Sequencing used peripheral blood. Every receptor here comes from a woman in her 30s with COVID-19, enrolled during active disease.

CDR3 amino acids: CASSINPHRYNEQFF. CDR3 nucleotides: TGTGCCAGTAGTATAAATCCCCACAGGTACAATGAGCAGTTCTTC. The rearrangement uses TRBV19 and TRBJ2-1, with a weak D call TRBD1 (5 bases). Germline assignment: CDR1 LNHDA and CDR2 SQIVND (reference sequence). There are 15 residues in the CDR3. Trimming removed 2 bases from V and 4 bases from J, with 12 bases in between.

V is TRBV25-1 and J is TRBJ1-5; D is possibly TRBD1 (5 bases). Trimming removed 4 bases at V and 3 bases at J, with 10 bases between. Germline V CDR1 and CDR2: MGHDK, SYGVNS. CDR3 length: 14 amino acids. CDR3 sequence reads: CASSVGQSNQPQHF. The CDR3 coding sequence is TGTGCCAGCAGTGTAGGACAATCCAATCAGCCCCAGCATTTT.

This rearrangement joins TRBV19 to TRBJ1-1; TRBD1 is a possible D gene (5 bases). V was clipped by 2 bases and J by 4 bases, with 11 bases between them. Germline V gene data show CDR1 as LNHDA and CDR2 as SQIVND (reference sequence). The CDR3 runs to 14 residues. The CDR3 reads CASSISPGGTEAFF. DNA for the CDR3: TGTGCCAGTAGTATATCCCCCGGGGGCACTGAAGCTTTCTTT.

The chain carries TRBV27 and TRBJ1-2; D unclear. Germline CDR1 and CDR2: MNHEY and SMNVEV (reference sequence). The CDR3 has 16 residues. V was cut by 0 bases and J by 4 bases, with 15 bases left in between. The CDR3 DNA sequence: TGTGCCAGCAGTTTATCCACAGTGTTCCCGAGCTATGGCTACACCTTC. The encoded protein is CASSLSTVFPSYGYTF.

The CDR3 loop reads CASSLRQALWETQYF. For the CDR3, the DNA is TGTGCCAGCAGCTTAAGACAGGCCCTTTGGGAGACCCAGTACTTC. The V gene is TRBV7-2, the J gene TRBJ2-5; TRBD1 is a possible D gene (6 bases). This CDR3 contains 15 residues. V lost 2 bases, J lost 5 bases, and 15 bases lay in between. Germline V gene sequence: CDR1 SGHTA, CDR2 FQGNSA.

V and J are TRBV6-2 or TRBV6-3 and TRBJ2-7; maybe TRBD2 (6 bases). With 2 bases removed from V and 4 bases from J, the gap between germline ends came to 6 bases. The germline gives CDR1 MNHEY, CDR2 SVGEGT. The CDR3 consists of 12 residues. In DNA form, the CDR3 reads TGTGCCAGCAGTTACCGGGAGTACGAGCAGTACTTC. Translation: CASSYREYEQYF.

This clone was observed a single time. The chain has TRBV12-2 and TRBJ1-5. TRBV12-2 is assigned pseudogene status. The CDR3 sequence is 18 residues long. For the CDR3, the DNA is TGTGCAAGTCGCTTAGCGAAGGCCCGGGTGAATAGCAATCAGCCCCAGCATTTT. As protein: CASRLAKARVNSNQPQHF.

Only one count was recorded for this clone. The chain links TRBV6-6 to TRBJ1-4; no firm D call. From germline, CDR1 is MNHNY and CDR2 SVGAGI (reference sequence). V dropped 6 bases and J dropped 1 base, with 15 bases sitting between them. The CDR3 extends over 16 amino acids. Here the CDR3 reads CASSGRTWETNEKLFF. The CDR3 bases are TGTGCCAGCAGCGGGCGGACTTGGGAAACTAATGAAAAACTGTTTTTT.

The gene calls are TRBV4-2 and TRBJ1-5; TRBD1 might be the D (6 bases). V was pared by 3 bases and J by 6 bases, with 15 bases between. The germline CDR1 and CDR2 sequences are LGHNA and YNFKEQ. The CDR3 has 15 amino acids. This chain's CDR3 is CASSHSTGSTQPQHF. The CDR3 region has the DNA TGTGCCAGCAGCCATTCAACAGGGTCTACTCAGCCCCAGCATTTT.

This chain joins TRBV10-3 and TRBJ1-6; possibly TRBD1 for D (5 bases). Trimming stripped 0 bases from V and 8 bases from J, with 11 bases between. CDR3 length: 15 residues. From germline, CDR1 is ENHRY and CDR2 SYGVKD. CDR3: CAISESGRADSPLHF. The CDR3 DNA sequence: TGTGCCATCAGTGAGTCAGGCAGGGCCGATTCACCCCTCCACTTT.

This chain joins TRBV21-1 and TRBJ1-3. TRBV21-1 is recorded as a pseudogene. The CDR3 extends over 15 amino acids. DNA of the CDR3: TGTGCCAGCAGCAAACGAGAGGTTACTGGAAACACCATATATTTT. It translates to CASSKREVTGNTIYF.

This chain connects TRBV15 to TRBJ2-1; 7 nucleotides line up with TRBD1. The CDR3 consists of 15 residues. V was pared by 1 base and J by 3 bases, with 3 bases of the junction left unmatched. The germline gives CDR1 LNHNV, CDR2 YYDKDF (reference sequence). CDR3 region: CATSRVRDSYNEQFF. The CDR3 coding sequence is TGTGCCACCAGCAGAGTCCGGGACAGCTACAATGAGCAGTTCTTC. The full variable domain, its missing parts supplied by reference TRBV15 and TRBJ2-1, is DAMVIQNPRYQVTQFGKPVTLSCSQTLNHNVMYWYQQKSSQAPKLLFHYYDKDFNNEADTPDNFQSRRPNTSFCFLDIRSPGLGDTAMYLCATSRVRDSYNEQFFGPGTRLTVL.

This clone was seen a single time. The chain uses TRBV7-2 and TRBJ1-5; D not resolved. V was trimmed by 3 bases and J by 9 bases, leaving 15 bases between them. This CDR3 is built from 14 residues. Germline assignment: CDR1 SGHTA and CDR2 FQGNSA. CDR3 bases: TGTGCCAGCAGCTTTTGGGAGGGCCCATGGCCCCAGCATTTT. Its translation is CASSFWEGPWPQHF.

The rearrangement joins TRBV6-5 to TRBJ1-5, with 8 nucleotides matching TRBD1. The junction had 6 bases not matched to a gene; V was cut back by 6 bases and J by 5 bases. Germline V gene lookup returns CDR1 MNHEY and CDR2 SVGAGI. This CDR3 is built from 14 residues. CDR3 nucleotide sequence: TGTGCCAGCAGCTCACAGGGGGGGGATCAGCCCCAGCATTTT. It specifies CASSSQGGDQPQHF.

This chain joins TRBV5-1 and TRBJ2-3; 7 bases map to TRBD1. This CDR3 comprises 15 residues. Trimming took 2 bases from V and 0 from J; bases not matched to a gene: 3. Per germline, CDR1 SGHRS and CDR2 YFSETQ. CDR3 nucleotide sequence: TGCGCCAGCAGCTTCCGGGACAGTAGCACAGATACGCAGTATTTT. Amino acids: CASSFRDSSTDTQYF. Drawing the rest from reference TRBV5-1 and TRBJ2-3, the complete variable domain is KAGVTQTPRYLIKTRGQQVTLSCSPISGHRSVSWYQQTPGQGLQFLFEYFSETQRNKGNFPGRFSGRQFSNSRSEMNVSTLELGDSALYLCASSFRDSSTDTQYFGPGTRLTVL.

The chain combines TRBV5-4 with TRBJ1-6; 7 bases are shared with TRBD1. Trimming took 4 bases from V and 10 from J; bases not matched to a gene: 8. This CDR3 is 14 amino acids long. Germline V gene lookup returns CDR1 SGHNT and CDR2 YYREEE (reference sequence). CDR3 protein: CASSDRVVKSPLHF. In DNA, the CDR3 is TGTGCCAGCAGCGACAGGGTAGTTAAATCACCCCTCCACTTT.

The rearrangement uses TRBV21-1 and TRBJ2-7; whether TRBD1, the table's D call, matches the DNA was not checked. TRBV21-1 is noted as a pseudogene. The CDR3 has 16 amino acids. The CDR3 reads CASSKSRGPLGYEQYV. CDR3 nucleotide sequence: TGTGCCAGCAGCAAGTCCAGGGGGCCCCTCGGCTACGAGCAGTACGTC.

The chain is built from TRBV11-3 and TRBJ2-7; 9 nucleotides align to TRBD2. Germline lookup yields CDR1 SGHNT and CDR2 YENEEA. CDR3 length: 18 residues. The trim removed 4 bases at V and 2 bases at J, leaving 15 bases unmatched. CDR3 coding DNA: TGTGCCAGCAGCTCGGGGTTATTTAGCGGGAGTTTTACCTACGAGCAGTACGTC. As protein: CASSSGLFSGSFTYEQYV.

The chain couples TRBV10-3 to TRBJ2-1; D is uncertain. The CDR3 totals 11 residues. Trimming stripped 6 bases from V and 8 bases from J, with 8 bases between. Germline V gene data show CDR1 as ENHRY and CDR2 as SYGVKD. CDR3 protein: CAIRTNDEQFF. In nucleotides, the CDR3 is TGTGCCATCAGAACAAATGATGAGCAGTTCTTC.

The chain combines TRBV4-3 with TRBJ1-1; no clear D gene. Germline assignment: CDR1 LGHNA and CDR2 YSLEER. The CDR3 sequence is 15 residues long. V dropped 0 bases and J dropped 4 bases, with 12 bases sitting between them. CDR3 bases: TGCGCCAGCAGCCAAGACAACAGTATGGGCACTGAAGCTTTCTTT. It translates to CASSQDNSMGTEAFF.